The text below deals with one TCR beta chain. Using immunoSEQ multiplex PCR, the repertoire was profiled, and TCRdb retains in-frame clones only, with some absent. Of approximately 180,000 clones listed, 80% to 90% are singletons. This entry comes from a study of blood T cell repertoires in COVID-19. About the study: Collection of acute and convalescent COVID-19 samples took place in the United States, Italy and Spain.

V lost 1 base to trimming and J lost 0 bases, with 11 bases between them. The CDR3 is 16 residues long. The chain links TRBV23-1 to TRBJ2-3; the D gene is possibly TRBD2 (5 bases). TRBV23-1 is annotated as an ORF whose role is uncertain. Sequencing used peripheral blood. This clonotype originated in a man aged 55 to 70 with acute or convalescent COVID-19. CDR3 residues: CASSQFEGYSTDTQYF. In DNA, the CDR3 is TGCGCCAGCAGTCAATTCGAGGGTTATAGCACAGATACGCAGTATTTT.